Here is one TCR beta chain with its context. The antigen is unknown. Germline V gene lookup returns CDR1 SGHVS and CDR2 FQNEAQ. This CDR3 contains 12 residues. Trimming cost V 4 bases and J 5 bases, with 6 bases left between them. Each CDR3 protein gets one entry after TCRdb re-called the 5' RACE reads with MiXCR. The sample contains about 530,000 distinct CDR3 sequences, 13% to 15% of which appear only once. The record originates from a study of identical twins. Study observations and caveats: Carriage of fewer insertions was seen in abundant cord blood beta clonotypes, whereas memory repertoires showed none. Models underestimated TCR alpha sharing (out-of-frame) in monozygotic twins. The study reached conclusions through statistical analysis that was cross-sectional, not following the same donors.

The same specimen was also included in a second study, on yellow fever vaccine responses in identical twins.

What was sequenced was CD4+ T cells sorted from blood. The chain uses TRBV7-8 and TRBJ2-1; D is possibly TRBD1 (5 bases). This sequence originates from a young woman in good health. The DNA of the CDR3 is TGTGCCAGCAGCTGGACAAACAATGAGCAGTTCTTC. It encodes CASSWTNNEQFF.